Detailed here is one T cell receptor (beta chain). The source of the sample is a study of shared clonotypes between healthy human individuals. Study details: Samples came from a couple of female and a few male donors aged 18 to 49.

This CDR3 is built from 14 residues. Germline loops: CDR1 SGHRS, CDR2 YFSETQ. With V trimmed by 4 bases and J by 7 bases, 9 bases remained unmatched. Clones were read by immunoSEQ multiplex PCR, and TCRdb kept only the in-frame ones, dropping some. The data hold a few million clones, with approximately 90% observed a single time. The rearrangement joins TRBV5-1 to TRBJ1-1; 8 nucleotides align to TRBD1. This clonotype was obtained from a young man in good health. Some clones in this sample may be carry-over from other donors' samples. The specimen was naive CD4+ T cells from PBMCs. Subset given: CD45RA+ positively selected. CDR3 residues: CASSRSGQGVEAFF. The DNA of the CDR3 is TGCGCCAGCAGCCGATCCGGACAGGGAGTTGAAGCTTTCTTT. Supplemented by reference TRBV5-1 and TRBJ1-1, the full variable domain reads KAGVTQTPRYLIKTRGQQVTLSCSPISGHRSVSWYQQTPGQGLQFLFEYFSETQRNKGNFPGRFSGRQFSNSRSEMNVSTLELGDSALYLCASSRSGQGVEAFFGQGTRLTVV.